The 15 T cell receptor beta chains below all came from one sample that was sequenced in a study of shared clonotypes between healthy human individuals. Some clones are missing from TCRdb's copy, which holds only in-frame ones; the method was immunoSEQ multiplex PCR. The sample yields about 1.5 million clones, 95% to 99% seen once. Sequencing was performed on naive CD4+ T cells sorted from blood. Subset denoted: CD45RA+ positively selected. Receptors originate from a man younger than 40 in good health.

This rearrangement joins TRBV5-4 to TRBJ2-4; TRBD2 matches 8 bases. After removal of 9 bases from V and 9 bases from J, the junction contained 11 bases not matched to a gene. This CDR3 comprises 13 residues. Germline V lookup: CDR1 SGHNT, CDR2 YYREEE (reference sequence). CDR3 sequence: CATKSGGRSIQYF. The DNA of the CDR3 is TGTGCCACCAAATCAGGCGGGAGGTCCATTCAGTACTTC. Based on the CDR3 plus reference TRBV5-4 and TRBJ2-4, the full variable domain is ETGVTQSPTHLIKTRGQQVTLRCSSQSGHNTVSWYQQALGQGPQFIFQYYREEENGRGNFPPRFSGLQFPNYSSELNVNALELDDSALYLCATKSGGRSIQYFGAGTRLSVL.

The chain uses TRBV2 and TRBJ2-1; the match to TRBD2 covers 7 bases. The CDR3 extends over 16 amino acids. Per the germline V gene, CDR1 is SNHLY and CDR2 is FYNNEI. The junction had 6 bases not matched to a gene; V was cut back by 1 base and J by 3 bases. In DNA, the CDR3 is TGTGCCAGCAGTGAAGGATCGGGGGGATTCTACAATGAGCAGTTCTTC. It codes for CASSEGSGGFYNEQFF.

The V gene is TRBV5-4, the J gene TRBJ1-2; D perhaps matches TRBD1 (5 bases). Germline-derived CDR1 and CDR2 are SGHNT and YYREEE (reference sequence). Trimming removed 0 bases from V and 5 bases from J, with 11 bases in between. The CDR3 has 14 residues. This chain's CDR3 is CASSLAGTSYGYTF. The DNA for the CDR3 is TGTGCCAGCAGCTTGGCCGGGACGTCGTATGGCTACACCTTC.

Remarks on this clone: Different DNA sequences within this sample yield the same CDR3. The rearrangement joins TRBV5-1 to TRBJ2-3; D gene ambiguous. V lost 2 bases to trimming and J lost 0 bases, with 7 bases between them. CDR3 size: 14 residues. Germline V gives CDR1 SGHRS, CDR2 YFSETQ. The CDR3 DNA is TGCGCCAGCAGCTTCGACTCTAGCACAGATACGCAGTATTTT. The encoded protein is CASSFDSSTDTQYF. Full variable domain (missing parts from reference TRBV5-1 and TRBJ2-3): KAGVTQTPRYLIKTRGQQVTLSCSPISGHRSVSWYQQTPGQGLQFLFEYFSETQRNKGNFPGRFSGRQFSNSRSEMNVSTLELGDSALYLCASSFDSSTDTQYFGPGTRLTVL.

This chain links TRBV25-1 with TRBJ1-1; unclear D gene. Germline-derived CDR1 and CDR2 are MGHDK and SYGVNS. The V and J ends lost 7 bases and 0 bases respectively, with 3 bases between them. CDR3 length: 11 residues. CDR3 sequence reads: CASMVNTEAFF. The CDR3 DNA is TGTGCCAGCATGGTGAACACTGAAGCTTTCTTT.

Comment on this clone: This sample also contains other DNA sequences that code for the same CDR3. The chain is built from TRBV5-5 and TRBJ1-1; D is unclear. This CDR3 has 14 amino acids. Germline CDR1 reads SGHKS; CDR2 reads YYEKEE (reference sequence). V was clipped by 0 bases and J by 4 bases, with 10 bases between them. CDR3 region: CASSLGVGSTEAFF. CDR3 DNA sequence: TGTGCCAGCAGCTTGGGGGTCGGGTCCACTGAAGCTTTCTTT.

This chain connects TRBV5-1 to TRBJ1-2; 12 nucleotides agree with TRBD1. Germline loops: CDR1 SGHRS, CDR2 YFSETQ. V lost 2 bases to trimming and J lost 3 bases; unmatched junction nucleotides: 8. There are 17 residues in the CDR3. The CDR3 reads CASSFGTGGSGDYGYTF. CDR3 nucleotides: TGCGCCAGCAGCTTTGGGACAGGGGGCTCAGGGGACTATGGCTACACCTTC.

In the case of this clone: This sample includes further DNA sequences coding for the same CDR3. The chain has TRBV5-1 and TRBJ1-2; TRBD1 might be the D (6 bases). Germline-derived CDR1 and CDR2 are SGHRS and YFSETQ. The CDR3 sequence is 13 residues long. V was cut by 4 bases and J by 3 bases, with 10 bases left in between. As DNA, the CDR3 is TGCGCCAGCAGCCTGACAGGTGACTATGGCTACACCTTC. Its translation is CASSLTGDYGYTF.

The sample holds one count of this clone. The chain couples TRBV29-1 to TRBJ2-2; D remains ambiguous. V lost 5 bases to trimming and J lost 2 bases, with 12 bases between them. The germline V gene has CDR1 SQVTM and CDR2 ANQGSEA. The CDR3 runs to 14 residues. CDR3 protein: CSVQVEINTGELFF. The CDR3 bases are TGCAGCGTTCAAGTAGAAATCAACACCGGGGAGCTGTTTTTT.

The V and J genes are TRBV10-1 and TRBJ2-1; D uncertain. Trimming cost V 0 bases and J 8 bases, with 14 bases left between them. The CDR3 totals 15 residues. Germline loops: CDR1 WNHNN, CDR2 SYGVQD (reference sequence). CDR3 amino acids: CASSESPSSRDEQFF. Here the CDR3 DNA reads TGCGCCAGCAGTGAGTCTCCTAGTAGCCGTGATGAGCAGTTCTTC.

The genes are TRBV10-1 and TRBJ2-1, with 9 bases fitting TRBD1. The CDR3 has 14 amino acids. Losses at the gene ends were 4 bases for V and 7 bases for J; bases not matched to a gene: 5. Germline V CDR1 and CDR2: WNHNN, SYGVQD (reference sequence). This CDR3 reads CASSGGQGLNEQFF. The CDR3 DNA is TGCGCCAGCAGTGGCGGACAGGGGCTAAATGAGCAGTTCTTC.

The J gene is TRBJ2-1, the V gene TRBV5-1; 8 nucleotides match TRBD2. Germline V gene sequence: CDR1 SGHRS, CDR2 YFSETQ. J lost 13 bases, V lost 4 bases, and 10 bases had no gene match. This CDR3 spans 13 amino acids. CDR3 coding DNA: TGCGCCAGCAGCGTCGGGAGGGAGGGTTCCCAGTTCTTC. This sequence encodes CASSVGREGSQFF.

J is TRBJ2-1 and V is TRBV15, with 12 bases aligning to TRBD2. Germline V CDR1 and CDR2: LNHNV, YYDKDF (reference sequence). This CDR3 contains 20 residues. The J segment lost 8 bases and the V segment lost 0 bases, leaving 17 bases of the junction unmatched. The CDR3: CATSRDPPSGRVSLADEQFF. CDR3 DNA: TGTGCCACCAGCAGAGATCCTCCTAGCGGGAGGGTCAGTTTGGCCGATGAGCAGTTCTTC.

This clone was seen a single time. The rearrangement links TRBV9 to TRBJ2-1; 8 bases align to TRBD1. This CDR3 contains 16 residues. The germline gives CDR1 SGDLS, CDR2 YYNGEE. J gave up 5 bases and V 4 bases, and 11 bases lay outside the gene matches. The CDR3 is CASSPSPQGAHNEQFF. For the CDR3, the DNA is TGTGCCAGCAGCCCGAGCCCCCAGGGGGCCCACAATGAGCAGTTCTTC.

The chain employs TRBV7-2 and TRBJ2-5; maybe TRBD2 (6 bases). The ends were cut back, 5 bases at V and 5 bases at J, with 12 bases in the middle. This CDR3 contains 13 residues. Looked up from germline, CDR1 is SGHTA and CDR2 is FQGNSA. This chain's CDR3 is CASSPRRGETQYF. In DNA form, the CDR3 reads TGTGCCAGCAGCCCCCGTCGGGGGGAGACCCAGTACTTC.